This TCR beta chain was recovered during a study of cytomegalovirus exposure and HLA in healthy donors. About the study: Counted in an early data release were approximately 85 million unique TCRs from HLA-typed donors.

Study results and limitations: For TCR beta chains, V- and J-gene trimming was later linked to a missense DCLRE1C variant.

This CDR3 comprises 14 residues. V lost 5 bases, J lost 6 bases, and 7 bases stayed unmatched. The germline gives CDR1 SGHAT, CDR2 FQNNGV. As for this clone: The antigen remains unidentified.

PCR used 60 Vbeta primers and 13 Jbeta primers. TCRdb keeps only in-frame clones here, not all; method: immunoSEQ multiplex PCR. Of around 200,000 clones in the sample, around four fifths are singletons; the top ten hold about 1.7%. The sequence derives from a man over 45 in good health and CMV-seronegative. The sample was PBMCs. The gene calls are TRBV11-2 and TRBJ1-1; 9 bases align to TRBD1. As DNA, the CDR3 is TGTGCCAGCAGCCGGGACAGGGCGAAAGCTGAAGCTTTCTTT. Protein: CASSRDRAKAEAFF.